The T cell receptor beta chain under discussion was sequenced for a study of blood T cell repertoires in COVID-19. The assay was immunoSEQ multiplex PCR, and TCRdb's table has in-frame clones only and misses some. The sample holds roughly 440,000 clones, 88% seen once. While infection was still active, Seattle patients were enrolled and then followed longitudinally. Trimming took 2 bases from V and 5 from J; bases not matched to a gene: 5. The CDR3 extends over 14 amino acids. Germline CDR1 and CDR2: MGHRA and YSYEKL. Sequenced input: peripheral blood. The clonotype was recovered from a woman in her forties or fifties with COVID-19, enrolled during active disease. The V gene is TRBV4-1, the J gene TRBJ2-7; 8 nucleotides line up with TRBD1. CDR3 sequence: CASSQLDRAHEQYF. CDR3 nucleotides: TGCGCCAGCAGCCAATTGGACAGGGCCCACGAGCAGTACTTC.